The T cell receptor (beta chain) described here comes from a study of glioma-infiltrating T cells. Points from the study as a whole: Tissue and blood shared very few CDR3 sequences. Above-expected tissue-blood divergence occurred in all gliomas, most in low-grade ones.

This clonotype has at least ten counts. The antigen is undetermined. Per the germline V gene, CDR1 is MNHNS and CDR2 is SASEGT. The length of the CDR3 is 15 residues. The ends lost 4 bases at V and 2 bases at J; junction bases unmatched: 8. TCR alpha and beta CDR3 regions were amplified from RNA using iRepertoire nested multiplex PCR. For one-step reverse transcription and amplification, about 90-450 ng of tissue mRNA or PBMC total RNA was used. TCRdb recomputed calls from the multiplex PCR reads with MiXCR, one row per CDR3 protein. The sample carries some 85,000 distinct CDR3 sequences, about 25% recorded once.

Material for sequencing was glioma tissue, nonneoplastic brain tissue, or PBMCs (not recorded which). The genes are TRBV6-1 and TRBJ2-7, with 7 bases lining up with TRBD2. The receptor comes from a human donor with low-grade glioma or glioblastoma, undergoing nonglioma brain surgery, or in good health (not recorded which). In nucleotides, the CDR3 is TGTGCCAGCAGTGCATCCGGACTAGGTACCTACGAGCAGTACTTC. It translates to CASSASGLGTYEQYF.